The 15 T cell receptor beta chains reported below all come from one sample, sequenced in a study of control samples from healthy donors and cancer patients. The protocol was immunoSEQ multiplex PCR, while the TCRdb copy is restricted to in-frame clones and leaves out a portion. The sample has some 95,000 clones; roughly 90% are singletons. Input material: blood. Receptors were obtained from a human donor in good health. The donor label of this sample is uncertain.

The CDR3 DNA reads as TGTGCCAGCAGCCAAGCTTCCGGGACAGGGATGGGCTACACCTTC. It is translated as CASSQASGTGMGYTF. The gene calls are TRBV3-1 (or the pseudogene TRBV3-2) and TRBJ1-2; 9 nucleotides agree with TRBD1. V lost 1 base and J lost 8; bases outside the gene matches: 8. This CDR3 has 15 residues. The germline V gene has CDR1 LGHDT and CDR2 YNNKEL (reference sequence).

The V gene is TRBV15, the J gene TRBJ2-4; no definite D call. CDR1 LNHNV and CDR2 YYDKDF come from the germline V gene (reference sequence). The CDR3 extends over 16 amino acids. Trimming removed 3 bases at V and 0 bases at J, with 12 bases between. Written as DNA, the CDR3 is TGTGCCACCAGCAGCGCCAGCGTGGTAGCCAAAAACATTCAGTACTTC. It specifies CATSSASVVAKNIQYF.

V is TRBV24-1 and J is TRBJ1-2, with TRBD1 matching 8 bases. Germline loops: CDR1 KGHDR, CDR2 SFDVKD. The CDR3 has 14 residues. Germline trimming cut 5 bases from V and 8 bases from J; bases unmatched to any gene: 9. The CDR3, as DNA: TGTGCCACCAGTGCCAATATGGCAGGGGGCGGCTACACCTTC. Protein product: CATSANMAGGGYTF.

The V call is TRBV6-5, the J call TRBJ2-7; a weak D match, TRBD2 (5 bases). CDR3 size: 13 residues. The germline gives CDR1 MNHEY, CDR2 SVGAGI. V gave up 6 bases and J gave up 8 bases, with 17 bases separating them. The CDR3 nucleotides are TGTGCCAGCAGCCCGGCGTGGGGAGATAAGCAGTACTTC. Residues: CASSPAWGDKQYF.

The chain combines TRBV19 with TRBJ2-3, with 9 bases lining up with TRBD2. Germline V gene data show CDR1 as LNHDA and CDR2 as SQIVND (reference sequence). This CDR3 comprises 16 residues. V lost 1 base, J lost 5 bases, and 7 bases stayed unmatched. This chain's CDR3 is CASSIVSGGPGDTQYF. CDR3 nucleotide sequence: TGTGCCAGTAGTATAGTTAGCGGGGGACCAGGAGATACGCAGTATTTT.

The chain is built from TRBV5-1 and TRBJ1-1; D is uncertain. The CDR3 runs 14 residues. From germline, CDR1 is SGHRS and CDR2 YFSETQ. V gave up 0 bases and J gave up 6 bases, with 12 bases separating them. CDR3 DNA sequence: TGCGCCAGCAGCTTGGGTCCTCCTTCCCCTGAAGCTTTCTTT. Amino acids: CASSLGPPSPEAFF.

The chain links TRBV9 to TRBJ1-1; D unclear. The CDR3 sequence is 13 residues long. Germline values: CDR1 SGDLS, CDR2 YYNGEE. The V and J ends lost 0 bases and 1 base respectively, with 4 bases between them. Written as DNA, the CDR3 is TGTGCCAGCAGCGTAGAACAGAACACTGAAGCTTTCTTT. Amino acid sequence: CASSVEQNTEAFF.

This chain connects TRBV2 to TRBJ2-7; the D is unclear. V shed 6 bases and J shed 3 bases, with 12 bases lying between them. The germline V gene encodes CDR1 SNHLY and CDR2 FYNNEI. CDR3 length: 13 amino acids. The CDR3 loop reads CASSPTWGYEQYF. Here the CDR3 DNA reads TGTGCCAGCAGCCCCACCTGGGGCTACGAGCAGTACTTC.

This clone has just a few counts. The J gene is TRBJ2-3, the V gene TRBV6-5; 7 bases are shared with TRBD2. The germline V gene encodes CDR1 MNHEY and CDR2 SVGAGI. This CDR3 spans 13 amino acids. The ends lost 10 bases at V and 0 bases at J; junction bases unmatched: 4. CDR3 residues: CATIGGSTDTQYF. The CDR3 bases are TGTGCCACTATCGGGGGGAGCACAGATACGCAGTATTTT.

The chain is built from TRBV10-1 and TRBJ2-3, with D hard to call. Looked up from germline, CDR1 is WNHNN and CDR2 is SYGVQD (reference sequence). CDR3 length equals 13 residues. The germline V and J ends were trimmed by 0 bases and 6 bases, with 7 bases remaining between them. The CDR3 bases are TGCGCCAGCAGTGAGTCACCCCCCGATACGCAGTATTTT. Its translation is CASSESPPDTQYF.

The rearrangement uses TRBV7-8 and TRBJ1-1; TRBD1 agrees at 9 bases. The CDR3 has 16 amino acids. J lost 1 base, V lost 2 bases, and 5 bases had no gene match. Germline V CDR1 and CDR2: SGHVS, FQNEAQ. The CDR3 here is CASSLFGTGPNTEAFF. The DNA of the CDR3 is TGTGCCAGCAGCTTATTTGGGACAGGGCCGAACACTGAAGCTTTCTTT.

The CDR3, as DNA: TGTGCTAGTGGTTTGACACGGGCGGCAGGTGAGCAGTTCTTC. Translating it yields CASGLTRAAGEQFF. The J gene is TRBJ2-1, the V gene TRBV12-5; D ambiguous. CDR1 LGHNT and CDR2 FRNRAP come from the germline V gene. The V end was cut by 2 bases, the J end by 9 bases, with 14 bases between. This CDR3 region has 14 residues.

The CDR3 here is CASSQDGGLSEAFF. CDR3 DNA sequence: TGCGCCAGCAGCCAAGATGGCGGGCTCAGTGAAGCTTTCTTT. This chain connects TRBV4-3 to TRBJ1-1; D is ambiguous. Germline values: CDR1 LGHNA, CDR2 YSLEER. The CDR3 covers 14 residues. V was shortened by 0 bases and J by 7 bases, with 12 bases between the two germline ends.

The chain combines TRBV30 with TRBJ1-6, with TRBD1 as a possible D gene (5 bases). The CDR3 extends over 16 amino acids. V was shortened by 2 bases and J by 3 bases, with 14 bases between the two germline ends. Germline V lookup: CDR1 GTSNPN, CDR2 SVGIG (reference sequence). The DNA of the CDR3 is TGTGCCTGGAGTCTCCGACTAGGGGACTATAATTCACCCCTCCACTTT. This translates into CAWSLRLGDYNSPLHF.

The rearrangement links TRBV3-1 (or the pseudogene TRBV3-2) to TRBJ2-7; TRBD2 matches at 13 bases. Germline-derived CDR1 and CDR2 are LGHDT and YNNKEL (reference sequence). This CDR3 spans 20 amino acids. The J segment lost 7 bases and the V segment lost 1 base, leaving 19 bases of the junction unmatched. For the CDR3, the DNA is TGTGCCAGCAGCCAAGCCCACCCAACCCTACTAGCGGGGGGGAACTGGGAGCAGTACTTC. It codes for CASSQAHPTLLAGGNWEQYF.